Below, 5 T cell receptor beta chains from the same sample are listed, as sequenced in a study of T cell repertoires in cytomegalovirus infection. For these TCRs, the target antigens are not known. TCRdb passed the reads through MiXCR, listing each CDR3 protein once. The table includes about 51,000 distinct CDR3 sequences, around 20% detected once. The material sequenced was CD8+ T cells from cultured PBMCs, taken from culture after CMV antigen stimulation. These receptors were taken from a human donor in good health (CMV status not recorded). Some clones in this sample may be carry-over from other donors' samples.

The V and J genes are TRBV7-9 and TRBJ2-5; tentatively, D is TRBD2 (5 bases). This CDR3 is 15 amino acids long. Germline CDR1 SEHNR, CDR2 FQNEAQ (reference sequence). Trimming shortened V by 4 bases and J by 2 bases, and 14 bases separated the two germline ends. The CDR3 coding sequence is TGTGCCAGCAGCTCCAGGACCGGGGAACAAGAGACCCAGTACTTC. Translating gives CASSSRTGEQETQYF.

The sample holds a few counts of this clonotype. CDR3 amino acids: CSARDPSQGAKTEAFF. The CDR3 DNA reads as TGCAGTGCTAGAGACCCAAGTCAGGGGGCAAAGACTGAAGCTTTCTTT. The V and J genes are TRBV20-1 and TRBJ1-1; 8 nucleotides line up with TRBD1. CDR1 is DFQATT and CDR2 is SNEGSKA in the germline V gene (reference sequence). J was trimmed by 5 bases and V by 0 bases; bases with no gene match: 11. The CDR3 runs 16 residues.

This clonotype was counted many times. The V and J genes are TRBV12-3 or TRBV12-4 and TRBJ1-6; D ambiguous. V dropped 3 bases and J dropped 5 bases, with 11 bases sitting between them. There are 15 residues in the CDR3. The CDR3 DNA follows: TGTGCCAGCAGTTTTCGGCAGGAGGATAATTCACCCCTCCACTTT. Its protein is CASSFRQEDNSPLHF.

This clonotype was recorded a few times. The chain couples TRBV7-9 to TRBJ2-1; D is unresolved. The CDR3 covers 12 residues. Germline lookup yields CDR1 SEHNR and CDR2 FQNEAQ (reference sequence). V gave up 5 bases and J gave up 7 bases, with 9 bases separating them. The DNA of the CDR3 is TGTGCCAGCAGCCTCCTGTCAAATGAGCAGTTCTTC. It yields the protein CASSLLSNEQFF.

This clonotype came up a few times. The V gene is TRBV6-5, the J gene TRBJ2-5, with D possibly TRBD1 on 6 matching bases. The CDR3 spans 13 residues. Germline V gives CDR1 MNHEY, CDR2 SVGAGI. The V and J ends lost 8 bases and 2 bases respectively, with 12 bases between them. CDR3 nucleotide sequence: TGTGCCAGCGGGCAAGACAGGCAAGAGACCCAGTACTTC. This translates into CASGQDRQETQYF.